This entry lists 7 T cell receptor beta chains sequenced from one sample in a study of vaccination and CD4 T cells after COVID-19. The Oncomine TCR Beta short-read assay was what sequenced the DNA obtained from cultured CD4+ T cells. TCRdb re-derived calls from the PCR reads in MiXCR, one entry per CDR3 protein. The sample includes under 4,500 distinct CDR3 sequences, about 20% seen only once; the top ten take over 15%. Their antigen targets remain unknown. Treatment reported: approximately 9-day PBMC culture with coronavirus spike peptide pools or control peptides (ViraFEST assay). Input material: CD4+ T cells from blood, cultured in vitro. The receptors come from a human donor who had recovered from COVID-19.

V is TRBV19 and J is TRBJ2-3, with 11 positions matching TRBD2. The J segment lost 3 bases and the V segment lost 5 bases, leaving 7 bases of the junction unmatched. The CDR3 is 16 residues long. CDR1 is LNHDA, CDR2 SQIVND, per germline (reference sequence). The CDR3 nucleotides are TGTGCCAGTAGTCTCATAGCGGGGGGGCCGACAGATACGCAGTATTTT. Translation: CASSLIAGGPTDTQYF.

Concerning this clonotype itself: Because it lacks the conserved phenylalanine or tryptophan at the end, this CDR3 is likely a read error. The chain employs TRBV6-1 and TRBJ1-1; 7 bases are a match to TRBD1. V was pared by 2 bases and J by 5 bases, with 2 bases of the junction left unmatched. Germline loops: CDR1 MNHNS, CDR2 SASEGT. The CDR3 extends over 13 amino acids. The CDR3 reads CASSEQGGTEAFL. The CDR3, as DNA: TGTGCCAGCAGTGAACAGGGGGGGACTGAAGCTTTCTTA.

The V gene is TRBV19, the J gene TRBJ1-2, with D unresolved. V lost 3 bases, J lost 4 bases, and 9 bases lay in between. Germline V gene sequence: CDR1 LNHDA, CDR2 SQIVND (reference sequence). This CDR3 has 13 residues. CDR3: CASSMDQIYGYTF. CDR3 bases: TGTGCCAGTAGTATGGACCAGATCTATGGCTACACCTTC. The full variable domain, completed using reference TRBV19 and TRBJ1-2, is DGGITQSPKYLFRKEGQNVTLSCEQNLNHDAMYWYRQDPGQGLRLIYYSQIVNDFQKGDIAEGYSVSREKKESFPLTVTSAQKNPTAFYLCASSMDQIYGYTFGSGTRLTVV.

By share of the sample, this clonotype is medium-sized. This chain joins TRBV5-1 and TRBJ1-2; 9 bases agree with TRBD1. The CDR3 spans 15 residues. The junction had 8 bases not matched to a gene; V was cut back by 0 bases and J by 8 bases. CDR1 and CDR2 from the germline V gene are SGHRS and YFSETQ. For the CDR3, the DNA is TGCGCCAGCAGCTTGGGGGACAGGGCCGGTCCGGGCTACACCTTC. Translated, it gives CASSLGDRAGPGYTF.

The chain carries TRBV6-1 and TRBJ2-2, with 10 bases identical to TRBD1. CDR1 is MNHNS, CDR2 SASEGT, per germline. V lost 4 bases, J lost 6 bases, and 11 bases stayed unmatched. The CDR3 is 17 residues long. CDR3 residues: CASSVAGTGELPGELFF. The CDR3, as DNA: TGTGCCAGCAGTGTGGCCGGGACAGGGGAGCTGCCCGGGGAGCTGTTTTTT.

V gene TRBV5-1 combines with J gene TRBJ2-5; tentatively, D is TRBD2 (5 bases). Germline assignment: CDR1 SGHRS and CDR2 YFSETQ. This CDR3 has 14 amino acids. V was trimmed by 2 bases and J by 4 bases, leaving 12 bases between them. CDR3 bases: TGCGCCAGCAGCTTATCAGGACTCAGAGAGACCCAGTACTTC. As protein: CASSLSGLRETQYF.

This clonotype was recorded a few times. The chain is built from TRBV19 and TRBJ1-3; a possible D gene is TRBD1 (6 bases). The CDR3 is 16 amino acids. Germline V gene data show CDR1 as LNHDA and CDR2 as SQIVND (reference sequence). V was trimmed by 6 bases and J by 0 bases, leaving 15 bases between them. The CDR3 sequence is CASRLSDSLSGNTIYF. As DNA, the CDR3 is TGTGCCAGTAGGCTCTCGGACAGCCTCTCTGGAAACACCATATATTTT.